This T cell receptor beta chain was recorded in a study of shared clonotypes between healthy human individuals. Overall study results and limits: In contrast to clonotypes shared by all four donors, non-shared clonotypes had lower generation probabilities. Naive subsets usually exceeded memory subsets in estimated richness.

Between the trimmed V and J ends, which lost 2 bases and 2 bases, there was a span of 10 bases. The CDR3 length is 15 residues. The V gene's germline CDR1 is MDHEN and CDR2 SYDVKM. The assay was immunoSEQ multiplex PCR, and TCRdb's table has in-frame clones only and misses some. The table shows about 1.5 million clones, with roughly 97% occurring only once. Those who donated, Caucasian adults without exception, all lived in Nashville, Tennessee. Details on this clone: Its antigen is not known.

Material: naive CD4+ T cells sorted from blood. Subset specified: CD45RA+ positively selected. The receptor was isolated from a man aged 30 to 39 in good health. V gene TRBV28 combines with J gene TRBJ1-5; D gene unclear. CDR3 in DNA: TGTGCCAGCAGTTTAATCATCCGCCGCAATCAGCCCCAGCATTTT. It specifies CASSLIIRRNQPQHF.